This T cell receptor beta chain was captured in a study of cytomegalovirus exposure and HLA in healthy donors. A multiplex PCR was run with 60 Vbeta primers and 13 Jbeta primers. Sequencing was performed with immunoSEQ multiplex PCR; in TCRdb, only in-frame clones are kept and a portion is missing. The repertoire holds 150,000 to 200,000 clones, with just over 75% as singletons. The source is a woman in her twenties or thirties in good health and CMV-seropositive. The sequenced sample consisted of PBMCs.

In DNA form, the CDR3 reads TGCGCCAGCAGCTATGACAGTGCCAAAAACATTCAGTACTTC. Translated: CASSYDSAKNIQYF. The rearrangement joins TRBV5-1 to TRBJ2-4, with a weak D call TRBD1 (5 bases). The CDR3 contains 14 residues. Germline V gives CDR1 SGHRS, CDR2 YFSETQ. The germline V and J ends were trimmed by 3 bases and 1 base, with 8 bases remaining between them. Filled out from reference TRBV5-1 and TRBJ2-4, the complete variable domain reads KAGVTQTPRYLIKTRGQQVTLSCSPISGHRSVSWYQQTPGQGLQFLFEYFSETQRNKGNFPGRFSGRQFSNSRSEMNVSTLELGDSALYLCASSYDSAKNIQYFGAGTRLSVL.